This TCR beta chain derives from a study of blood T cell repertoires in COVID-19. For the study at large: Spain, Italy and the United States supplied samples that represented acute and convalescent COVID-19. Sources were T cells, B-cell-depleted T cells, or PBMCs; the material itself was cDNA or gDNA.

Per the study methods: Nucleated cell number was recorded as an estimate derived from reference gene primer amplification. Using immunoSEQ multiplex PCR, the repertoire was profiled, and TCRdb retains in-frame clones only, with some absent. From that table come the V and J calls and clone size; the DNA was used to work out D and trimming. The sample shows 120,000 to 150,000 clones, about 85% of them seen only once. This receptor was obtained from a human donor with acute or convalescent COVID-19. The donor label of this sample is uncertain. The sample taken for sequencing was peripheral blood.

The CDR3, as DNA: TGTGCCAGCAGCGTAGCCTCGGTGAACACTGAAGCTTTCTTT. Its translation is CASSVASVNTEAFF. The V call is TRBV9, the J call TRBJ1-1; D remains unclear. The CDR3 covers 14 residues. V gave up 0 bases and J gave up 0 bases, with 6 bases separating them. Per the germline V gene, CDR1 is SGDLS and CDR2 is YYNGEE.